What follows are 32 T cell receptor beta chains derived from one specimen sequenced in a study of brain T cells in children with intractable seizures. TCRdb's copy holds only in-frame clones and misses some; the assay was immunoSEQ multiplex PCR. Altogether 60,000 to 65,000 clones are present, 95% to 96% being singletons, with the ten largest covering around 0.4%. The sequences come from peripheral blood, collected at surgery. These receptors came from a boy in the first two years of life with focal cortical dysplasia and intractable seizures.

The chain has TRBV15 and TRBJ2-3, with D unclear. V was shortened by 10 bases and J by 2 bases, with 13 bases between the two germline ends. Germline assignment: CDR1 LNHNV and CDR2 YYDKDF (reference sequence). The CDR3 is 13 amino acids. CDR3 nucleotide sequence: TGTGCCATAAACCGCCAAACCACAGATACGCAGTATTTT. Its translation: CAINRQTTDTQYF.

This clone was observed a few times. V and J are TRBV4-1 and TRBJ1-1; TRBD1 is a possible D gene (5 bases). The CDR3 totals 19 residues. In germline, CDR1 is MGHRA, CDR2 YSYEKL. Between the trimmed V and J ends, which lost 2 bases and 1 base, there was a span of 23 bases. CDR3 in DNA: TGCGCCAGCAGCCAAAGGAGGGTAAGGGACGTCCCGAAGAACACTGAAGCTTTCTTT. This codes for CASSQRRVRDVPKNTEAFF.

This clone was seen a few times. The chain uses TRBV7-3 and TRBJ2-7; D is ambiguous. Trimming left V 1 base short and J 3 bases short, with 7 bases between. The CDR3 totals 13 residues. Germline lookup yields CDR1 SGHTA and CDR2 FQGTGA. The CDR3 here is CASSLSQSYEQYF. The CDR3, as DNA: TGTGCCAGCAGCTTAAGCCAGAGCTACGAGCAGTACTTC.

V usage is TRBV2 and J usage is TRBJ2-3; D may be TRBD1 or TRBD2 (5 bases each). Per germline, CDR1 SNHLY and CDR2 FYNNEI. V was trimmed by 7 bases and J by 3 bases, leaving 14 bases between them. This CDR3 has 14 residues. The CDR3 bases are TGTGCCAGCAATCGGGGCCTGGGGACAGATACGCAGTATTTT. Protein: CASNRGLGTDTQYF.

This chain joins TRBV2 and TRBJ2-6; the D is unclear. CDR3 length equals 17 residues. Germline V CDR1 and CDR2: SNHLY, FYNNEI. Between the trimmed V and J ends, which lost 4 bases and 4 bases, there was a span of 17 bases. The CDR3 reads CASSVVTVFLGANVLTF. The CDR3 DNA follows: TGTGCCAGCAGTGTTGTGACCGTCTTTTTGGGGGCCAACGTCCTGACTTTC.

The chain joins TRBV9 to TRBJ2-7; 7 bases are a match to TRBD2. The V gene's germline CDR1 is SGDLS and CDR2 YYNGEE. V shed 0 bases and J 4 bases; nucleotides not matched to a gene: 4. The CDR3 runs to 14 residues. The CDR3 DNA is TGTGCCAGCAGCGTAGGTTTGGGGGGGTACGAGCAGTACTTC. It specifies CASSVGLGGYEQYF. Drawing the rest from reference TRBV9 and TRBJ2-7, the complete variable domain is DSGVTQTPKHLITATGQRVTLRCSPRSGDLSVYWYQQSLDQGLQFLIQYYNGEERAKGNILERFSAQQFPDLHSELNLSSLELGDSALYFCASSVGLGGYEQYFGPGTRLTVT.

The genes are TRBV9 and TRBJ2-1, with 7 bases aligning to TRBD1. Trimming took 3 bases from V and 5 from J; bases not matched to a gene: 14. This CDR3 has 17 amino acids. The V gene's germline CDR1 is SGDLS and CDR2 YYNGEE. CDR3 nucleotide sequence: TGTGCCAGCAGCGCGGCCGGGACAGAGATCGGTAACAATGAGCAGTTCTTC. Its protein is CASSAAGTEIGNNEQFF.

This clone was found once. The rearrangement joins TRBV18 to TRBJ1-1, with 7 bases aligning to TRBD1. Germline CDR1 reads KGHSH; CDR2 reads LQKENI. Trimming removed 2 bases from V and 3 bases from J; junction bases left unmatched: 9. There are 16 residues in the CDR3. The CDR3, as DNA: TGTGCCAGCTCACCATTTTCCCCAGGGGGGGACACTGAAGCTTTCTTT. Protein: CASSPFSPGGDTEAFF.

This sequence joins TRBV7-6 and TRBJ2-3; 10 bases are a match to TRBD2. The CDR3 sequence is 20 residues long. Looked up from germline, CDR1 is SGHVS and CDR2 is FNYEAQ. With 1 base clipped from V and 5 bases from J, the junction kept 18 bases outside the gene matches. The DNA for the CDR3 is TGTGCCAGCAGCTTAGATCTTTATGGAGCGGGGGGGCTTGAAGGAGATACGCAGTATTTT. This sequence encodes CASSLDLYGAGGLEGDTQYF.

The chain carries TRBV19 and TRBJ2-4; 9 bases agree with TRBD2. The CDR3 length is 14 residues. With 9 bases clipped from V and 0 bases from J, the junction kept 3 bases outside the gene matches. Germline lookup yields CDR1 LNHDA and CDR2 SQIVND (reference sequence). CDR3 nucleotides: TGTGCCAGCCAACTAGCGGGAGCCAAAAACATTCAGTACTTC. Translating it yields CASQLAGAKNIQYF.

This chain joins TRBV2 and TRBJ2-1; 15 bases match TRBD2. J gave up 4 bases and V 6 bases, and 4 bases lay outside the gene matches. The CDR3 covers 16 residues. The germline V gene has CDR1 SNHLY and CDR2 FYNNEI. The DNA of the CDR3 is TGTGCCAGCAGGCCCGGGACTAGCGGGGGGTACAATGAGCAGTTCTTC. Its translation: CASRPGTSGGYNEQFF.

The chain links TRBV10-3 to TRBJ2-1, with TRBD2 matching over 8 bases. The V gene end was trimmed by 7 bases and the J gene end by 6 bases; junction bases not matched to a gene: 8. CDR3 length equals 14 residues. Looked up from germline, CDR1 is ENHRY and CDR2 is SYGVKD. This CDR3 reads CAIMASGSSNEQFF. The CDR3 DNA reads as TGTGCCATCATGGCGAGCGGGAGCTCCAATGAGCAGTTCTTC.

The chain carries TRBV13 and TRBJ2-7, with TRBD2 identical over 9 bases. CDR3 length: 14 amino acids. With V trimmed by 4 bases and J by 4 bases, 5 bases remained unmatched. Germline V gene lookup returns CDR1 PRHDT and CDR2 FYEKMQ (reference sequence). The chain's CDR3 is CASSSAGGKYEQYF. CDR3 DNA: TGTGCCAGCAGCTCGGCGGGGGGGAAGTACGAGCAGTACTTC. The variable domain in full, completed from reference TRBV13 and TRBJ2-7, reads AAGVIQSPRHLIKEKRETATLKCYPIPRHDTVYWYQQGPGQDPQFLISFYEKMQSDKGSIPDRFSAQQFSDYHSELNMSSLELGDSALYFCASSSAGGKYEQYFGPGTRLTVT.

V usage is TRBV19 and J usage is TRBJ2-7; possible D gene TRBD2, 5 bases. The CDR3 has 15 amino acids. CDR1 is LNHDA, CDR2 SQIVND, per germline (reference sequence). Trimming took off 3 bases at V and 4 bases at J, with 16 bases between the two ends. Here the CDR3 reads CASSIGIPPSYEQYF. DNA of the CDR3: TGTGCCAGTAGTATCGGGATCCCTCCTTCTTACGAGCAGTACTTC.

The chain links TRBV4-2 to TRBJ2-1; 13 bases are shared with TRBD2. This CDR3 region has 15 residues. Germline loops: CDR1 LGHNA, CDR2 YNFKEQ. With V trimmed by 6 bases and J by 7 bases, 6 bases remained unmatched. CDR3 loop: CASRSGTSGKNEQFF. The DNA of the CDR3 is TGTGCCAGCAGGTCTGGGACTAGCGGGAAAAATGAGCAGTTCTTC.

This chain joins TRBV27 and TRBJ2-7; 7 nucleotides align to TRBD2. The CDR3 is made up of 11 amino acids. J lost 6 bases, V lost 4 bases, and 0 bases had no gene match. Looked up from germline, CDR1 is MNHEY and CDR2 is SMNVEV (reference sequence). The CDR3 is CASSWGGEQYF. As DNA, the CDR3 is TGTGCCAGCAGTTGGGGGGGCGAGCAGTACTTC.

The chain couples TRBV7-2 to TRBJ2-1, with D perhaps TRBD2 (6 bases). The CDR3 spans 17 residues. Germline V gives CDR1 SGHTA, CDR2 FQGNSA. The V end was cut by 1 base, the J end by 4 bases, with 17 bases between. The DNA for the CDR3 is TGTGCCAGCAGCTTAGGAGAGAGGAGGGCCGGTTACAATGAGCAGTTCTTC. Translation: CASSLGERRAGYNEQFF.

The chain combines TRBV5-1 with TRBJ1-2; 7 nucleotides match TRBD1. The germline CDR1 and CDR2 sequences are SGHRS and YFSETQ. The CDR3 length is 14 residues. V lost 1 base, J lost 4 bases, and 4 bases stayed unmatched. The CDR3 protein is CASSLTDRLYGYTF. The CDR3 bases are TGCGCCAGCAGCTTGACGGACAGGCTCTATGGCTACACCTTC.

In its sample, this clone was seen once. This rearrangement joins TRBV28 to TRBJ1-1; a weak D match, TRBD1 (5 bases). The CDR3 loop spans 14 amino acids. Germline V gene lookup returns CDR1 MDHEN and CDR2 SYDVKM. Deletions cut 3 bases from V and 0 bases from J, with 8 bases between. For the CDR3, the DNA is TGTGCCAGCAGTTTTCAGGGTGTGAACACTGAAGCTTTCTTT. Amino acid sequence: CASSFQGVNTEAFF.

The genes are TRBV6-5 and TRBJ1-2; D might be TRBD1 (6 bases). Trimming cost V 5 bases and J 3 bases, with 7 bases left between them. Per the germline V gene, CDR1 is MNHEY and CDR2 is SVGAGI. The CDR3 loop spans 12 amino acids. CDR3 region: CASSTGYYGYTF. CDR3 in DNA: TGTGCCAGCAGTACAGGGTACTATGGCTACACCTTC.

The chain recombines TRBV5-1 with TRBJ2-3; D tentatively reads TRBD1 or TRBD2 (6 bases each). In germline, CDR1 is SGHRS, CDR2 YFSETQ. V lost 0 bases, J lost 3 bases, and 11 bases lay in between. CDR3 length equals 15 residues. The CDR3 DNA sequence: TGCGCCAGCAGCTTGGTCCCGGGGGCGACAGATACGCAGTATTTT. This gives the protein CASSLVPGATDTQYF.

This chain uses TRBV11-2 with TRBJ2-7, with 7 bases matching TRBD1. The CDR3 has 18 residues. Losses at the gene ends were 0 bases for V and 2 bases for J; bases not matched to a gene: 13. Looked up from germline, CDR1 is SGHAT and CDR2 is FQNNGV. The CDR3: CASSLDTSYRGQTYEQYF. CDR3 coding DNA: TGTGCCAGCAGCTTAGATACTTCTTACCGGGGACAGACCTACGAGCAGTACTTC.

The V call is TRBV7-3, the J call TRBJ2-1, with TRBD2 matching 10 bases. Germline CDR1 SGHTA, CDR2 FQGTGA. The CDR3 sequence is 16 residues long. V was clipped by 5 bases and J by 4 bases; unmatched bases: 8. The CDR3 region is CASSPRLAGSYNEQFF. In DNA, the CDR3 is TGTGCCAGCAGCCCACGACTAGCGGGCTCATACAATGAGCAGTTCTTC.

V and J are TRBV15 and TRBJ1-1, with 11 bases matching TRBD1. This CDR3 is 13 amino acids long. The V and J ends lost 8 bases and 4 bases, in that order; junction bases with no gene match: 3. CDR1 is LNHNV and CDR2 is YYDKDF in the germline V gene (reference sequence). CDR3 sequence (DNA): TGTGCCACCTCGGGACAGGGGGGCACTGAAGCTTTCTTT. Protein: CATSGQGGTEAFF.

A word on this clone: Different DNA sequences within this sample yield the same CDR3. The V gene is TRBV18, the J gene TRBJ1-4; tentative D call: TRBD1 (5 bases). Germline lookup yields CDR1 KGHSH and CDR2 LQKENI. V lost 6 bases and J 0 bases, leaving 8 bases between the germline ends. The CDR3 sequence is 14 residues long. CDR3 bases: TGTGCCAGCTCTCCGACAGCAACTAATGAAAAACTGTTTTTT. Protein sequence: CASSPTATNEKLFF.

The chain uses TRBV7-6 and TRBJ2-1; a weak D match, TRBD1 (6 bases). V was cut by 4 bases and J by 5 bases, with 30 bases left in between. The CDR3 has 20 residues. Germline loops: CDR1 SGHVS, CDR2 FNYEAQ. CDR3: CASSSNVMGALIEGDNEQFF. CDR3 nucleotide sequence: TGTGCCAGCAGCTCCAACGTCATGGGGGCGCTAATAGAAGGAGACAATGAGCAGTTCTTC.

The rearrangement joins TRBV5-1 to TRBJ2-2; the match to TRBD1 covers 8 bases. The CDR3 runs to 16 residues. Germline loops: CDR1 SGHRS, CDR2 YFSETQ. Trimming removed 4 bases from V and 4 bases from J; junction bases left unmatched: 9. CDR3 nucleotide sequence: TGCGCCAGCAGCCCTCGGACAGGGAAGAGCACCGGGGAGCTGTTTTTT. Residues: CASSPRTGKSTGELFF.

The genes are TRBV4-1 and TRBJ1-2; 7 positions match TRBD1. Trimming took 1 base from V and 5 from J; bases not matched to a gene: 10. The CDR3 contains 16 residues. Germline-derived CDR1 and CDR2 are MGHRA and YSYEKL. For the CDR3, the DNA is TGCGCCAGCAGCCAAGCCGACAGGGCCCTATTTTATGGCTACACCTTC. Its protein is CASSQADRALFYGYTF.

This chain links TRBV10-3 with TRBJ2-7, with TRBD1 matching 8 bases. Trimming at V came to 2 bases and at J to 4 bases, leaving 7 bases not matched to a gene. Germline loops: CDR1 ENHRY, CDR2 SYGVKD. The CDR3 is 15 residues long. The DNA of the CDR3 is TGTGCCATCAGTGAGAAGGGACAGGCCATTTACGAGCAGTACTTC. It specifies CAISEKGQAIYEQYF.

CDR3 DNA sequence: TGCGCCAGCAGCTTCTTTTTAGCGGGGCACACAGATACGCAGTATTTT. Its protein product is CASSFFLAGHTDTQYF. This chain joins TRBV5-1 and TRBJ2-3; TRBD2 agrees at 8 bases. This CDR3 is built from 16 residues. Germline CDR1 SGHRS, CDR2 YFSETQ. Germline trimming cut 2 bases from V and 2 bases from J; bases unmatched to any gene: 7.

Comments on this clone: The same CDR3 arises from other DNA sequences in this sample as well. This chain links TRBV20-1 with TRBJ1-1; D gene ambiguous. Germline V lookup: CDR1 DFQATT, CDR2 SNEGSKA (reference sequence). Trimming left V 0 bases short and J 2 bases short, with 1 base between. The CDR3 totals 11 residues. CDR3 protein: CSARENTEAFF. CDR3 nucleotides: TGCAGTGCTAGAGAAAACACTGAAGCTTTCTTT.

The chain uses TRBV3-1 (or the pseudogene TRBV3-2) and TRBJ2-3; D is possibly TRBD1 or TRBD2 (5 bases each). The CDR3 contains 16 residues. The V gene lost 0 bases and the J gene lost 2 bases, with 12 bases spanning the gap. Germline V gene sequence: CDR1 LGHDT, CDR2 YNNKEL (reference sequence). The CDR3 sequence is CASSQERDPLTDTQYF. Here the CDR3 DNA reads TGTGCCAGCAGCCAAGAAAGGGACCCACTCACAGATACGCAGTATTTT.